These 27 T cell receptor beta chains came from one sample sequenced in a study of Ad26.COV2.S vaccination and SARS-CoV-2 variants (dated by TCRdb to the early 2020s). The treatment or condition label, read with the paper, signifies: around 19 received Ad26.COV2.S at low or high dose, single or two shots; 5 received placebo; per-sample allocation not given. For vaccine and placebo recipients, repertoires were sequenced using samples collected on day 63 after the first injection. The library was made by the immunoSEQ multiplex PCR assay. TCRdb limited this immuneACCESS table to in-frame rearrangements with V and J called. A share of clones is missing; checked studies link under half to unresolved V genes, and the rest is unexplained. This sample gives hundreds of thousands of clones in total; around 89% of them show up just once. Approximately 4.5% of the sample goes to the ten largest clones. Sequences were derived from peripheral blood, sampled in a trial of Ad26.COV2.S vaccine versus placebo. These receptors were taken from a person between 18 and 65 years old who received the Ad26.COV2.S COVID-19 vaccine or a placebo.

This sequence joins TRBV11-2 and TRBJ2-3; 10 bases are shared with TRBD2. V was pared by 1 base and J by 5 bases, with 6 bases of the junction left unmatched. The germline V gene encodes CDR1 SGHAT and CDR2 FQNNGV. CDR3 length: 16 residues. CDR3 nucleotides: TGTGCCAGCAGCTTAGTTAGCGGGGGGCCAGGAGATACGCAGTATTTT. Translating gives CASSLVSGGPGDTQYF.

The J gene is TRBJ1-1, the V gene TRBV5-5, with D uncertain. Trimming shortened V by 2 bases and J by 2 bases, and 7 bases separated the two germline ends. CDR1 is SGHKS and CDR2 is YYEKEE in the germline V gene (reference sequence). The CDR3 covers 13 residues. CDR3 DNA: TGTGCCAGCAGCTTTCGGGAAAACACTGAAGCTTTCTTT. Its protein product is CASSFRENTEAFF.

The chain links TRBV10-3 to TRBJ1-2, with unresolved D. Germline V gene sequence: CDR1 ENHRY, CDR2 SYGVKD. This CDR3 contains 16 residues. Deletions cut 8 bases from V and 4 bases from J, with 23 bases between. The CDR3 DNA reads TGTGCCATCGGATCGGTAGTGGGCGACATCGGCTATGGCTACACCTTC. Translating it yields CAIGSVVGDIGYGYTF.

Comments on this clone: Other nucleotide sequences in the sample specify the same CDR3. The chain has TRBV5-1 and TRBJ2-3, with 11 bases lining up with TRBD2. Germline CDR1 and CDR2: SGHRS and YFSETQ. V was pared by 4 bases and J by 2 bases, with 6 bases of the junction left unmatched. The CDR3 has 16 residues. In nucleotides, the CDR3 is TGCGCCAGCAGCCCTCTAGCGGGAGGCTCCACAGATACGCAGTATTTT. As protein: CASSPLAGGSTDTQYF.

CDR3 amino acids: CASSFAVTQETQYF. In DNA form, the CDR3 reads TGTGCCAGCAGCTTTGCGGTAACCCAAGAGACCCAGTACTTC. The chain combines TRBV5-5 with TRBJ2-5; D gene ambiguous. The CDR3 runs to 14 residues. Trimming took 2 bases from V and 1 from J, leaving 9 bases between them. Germline V gives CDR1 SGHKS, CDR2 YYEKEE (reference sequence).

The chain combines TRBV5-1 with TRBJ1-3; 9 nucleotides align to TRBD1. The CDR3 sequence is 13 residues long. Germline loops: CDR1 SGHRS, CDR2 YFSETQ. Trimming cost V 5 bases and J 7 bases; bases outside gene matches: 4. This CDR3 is CASRGQGSNTIYF. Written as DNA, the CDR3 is TGCGCCAGCAGGGGACAGGGATCTAACACCATATATTTT.

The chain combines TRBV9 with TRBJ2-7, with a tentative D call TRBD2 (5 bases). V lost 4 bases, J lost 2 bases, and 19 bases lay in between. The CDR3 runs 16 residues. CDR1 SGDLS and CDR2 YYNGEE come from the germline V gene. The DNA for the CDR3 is TGTGCCAGCAGCCCCACGAGGACTTTGGGGACCTACGAGCAGTACTTC. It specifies CASSPTRTLGTYEQYF.

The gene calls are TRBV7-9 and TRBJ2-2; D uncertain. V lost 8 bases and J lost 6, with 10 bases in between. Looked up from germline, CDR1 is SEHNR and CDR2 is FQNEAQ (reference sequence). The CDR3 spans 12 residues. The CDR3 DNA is TGTGCCAGCGTGGGATTAGCCGGGGAGCTGTTTTTT. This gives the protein CASVGLAGELFF. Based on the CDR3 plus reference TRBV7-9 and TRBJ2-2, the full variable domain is DTGVSQNPRHKITKRGQNVTFRCDPISEHNRLYWYRQTLGQGPEFLTYFQNEAQLEKSRLLSDRFSAERPKGSFSTLEIQRTEQGDSAMYLCASVGLAGELFFGEGSRLTVL.

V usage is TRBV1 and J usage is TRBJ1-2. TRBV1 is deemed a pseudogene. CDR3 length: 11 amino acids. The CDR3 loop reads CTSSRRNGYTF. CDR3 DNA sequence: TGCACCAGCAGCCGCCGAAATGGCTACACCTTC.

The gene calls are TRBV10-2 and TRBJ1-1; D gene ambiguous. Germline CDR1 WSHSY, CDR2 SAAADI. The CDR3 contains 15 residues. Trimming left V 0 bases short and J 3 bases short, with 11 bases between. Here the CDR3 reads CASSESYGPYTEAFF. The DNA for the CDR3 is TGCGCCAGCAGTGAGTCGTACGGTCCGTACACTGAAGCTTTCTTT.

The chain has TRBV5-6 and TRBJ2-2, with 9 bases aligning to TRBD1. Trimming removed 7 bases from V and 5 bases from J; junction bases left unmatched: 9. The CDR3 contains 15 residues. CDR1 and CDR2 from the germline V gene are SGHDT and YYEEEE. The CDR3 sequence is CASGFLGQGTGELFF. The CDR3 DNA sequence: TGTGCCAGCGGATTTCTGGGACAGGGAACCGGGGAGCTGTTTTTT.

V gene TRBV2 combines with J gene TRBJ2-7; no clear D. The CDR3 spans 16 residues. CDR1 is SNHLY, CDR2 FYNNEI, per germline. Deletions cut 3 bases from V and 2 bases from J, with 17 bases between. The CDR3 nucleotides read TGTGCCAGCAGTGATGCGACATCATGGAGAGCCTACGAGCAGTACTTC. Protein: CASSDATSWRAYEQYF.

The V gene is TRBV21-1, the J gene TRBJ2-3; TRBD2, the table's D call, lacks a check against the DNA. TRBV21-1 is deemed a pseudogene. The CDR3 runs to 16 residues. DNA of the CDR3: TGTGCCAGCACCTCCTTCGTGACTAGCGGGGGAGGAACGCAGTATTTT. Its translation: CASTSFVTSGGGTQYF.

The CDR3 bases are TGTGCCAGTAGTGTGCCCGGGACAAAAAATCAGCCCCAGCATTTT. Translated, it gives CASSVPGTKNQPQHF. The chain joins TRBV19 to TRBJ1-5; perhaps TRBD1 as D (6 bases). The CDR3 totals 15 residues. Between the trimmed V and J ends, which lost 5 bases and 4 bases, there was a span of 15 bases. Looked up from germline, CDR1 is LNHDA and CDR2 is SQIVND (reference sequence).

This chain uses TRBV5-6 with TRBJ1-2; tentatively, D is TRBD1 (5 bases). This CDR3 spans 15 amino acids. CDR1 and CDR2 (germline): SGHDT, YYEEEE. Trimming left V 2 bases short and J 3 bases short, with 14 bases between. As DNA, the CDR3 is TGTGCCAGCAGCTTTGCCAGGGACGGATACTATGGCTACACCTTC. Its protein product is CASSFARDGYYGYTF.

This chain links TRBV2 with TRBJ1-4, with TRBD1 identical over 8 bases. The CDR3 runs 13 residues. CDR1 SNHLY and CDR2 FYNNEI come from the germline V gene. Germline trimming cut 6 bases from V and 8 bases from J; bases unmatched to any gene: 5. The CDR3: CASSDRGIEKLFF. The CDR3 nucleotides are TGTGCCAGCAGCGACAGGGGAATCGAAAAACTGTTTTTT.

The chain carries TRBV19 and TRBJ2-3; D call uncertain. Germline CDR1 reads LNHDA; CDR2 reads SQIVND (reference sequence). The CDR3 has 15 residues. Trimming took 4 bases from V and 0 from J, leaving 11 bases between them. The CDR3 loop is CASSRIGGSTDTQYF. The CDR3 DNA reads TGTGCCAGTAGTAGGATCGGCGGAAGCACAGATACGCAGTATTTT.

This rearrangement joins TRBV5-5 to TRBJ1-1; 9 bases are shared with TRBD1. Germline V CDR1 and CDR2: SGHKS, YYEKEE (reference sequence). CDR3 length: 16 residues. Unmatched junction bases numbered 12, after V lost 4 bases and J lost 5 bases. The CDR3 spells CASSQGQGRRETEAFF. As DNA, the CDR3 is TGTGCCAGCAGCCAGGGACAGGGTAGAAGAGAAACTGAAGCTTTCTTT.

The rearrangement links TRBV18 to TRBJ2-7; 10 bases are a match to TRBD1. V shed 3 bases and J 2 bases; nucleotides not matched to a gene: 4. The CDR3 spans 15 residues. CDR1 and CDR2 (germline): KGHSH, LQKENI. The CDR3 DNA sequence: TGTGCCAGCTCACCGGGGACAGGGGCAACCTACGAGCAGTACTTC. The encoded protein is CASSPGTGATYEQYF.

The CDR3 spells CASSPPNRGRVQPQHF. DNA of the CDR3: TGTGCCAGCAGCCCCCCCAACAGGGGGCGCGTCCAGCCCCAGCATTTT. The V gene is TRBV21-1, the J gene TRBJ1-5; the listed D gene, TRBD1, was not tested against the DNA. TRBV21-1 is described as a pseudogene. The CDR3 runs to 16 residues.

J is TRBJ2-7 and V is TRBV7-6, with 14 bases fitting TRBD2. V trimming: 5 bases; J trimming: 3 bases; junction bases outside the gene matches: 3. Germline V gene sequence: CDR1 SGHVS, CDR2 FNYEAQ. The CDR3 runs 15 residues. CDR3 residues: CASSEGLAGDYEQYF. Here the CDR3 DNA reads TGTGCCAGCAGCGAGGGACTAGCGGGAGACTACGAGCAGTACTTC.

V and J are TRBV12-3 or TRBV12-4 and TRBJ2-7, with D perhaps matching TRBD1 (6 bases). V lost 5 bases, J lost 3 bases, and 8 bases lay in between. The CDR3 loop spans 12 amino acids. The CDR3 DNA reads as TGTGCCAGCAGTATACAGGGCTACGAGCAGTACTTC. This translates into CASSIQGYEQYF.

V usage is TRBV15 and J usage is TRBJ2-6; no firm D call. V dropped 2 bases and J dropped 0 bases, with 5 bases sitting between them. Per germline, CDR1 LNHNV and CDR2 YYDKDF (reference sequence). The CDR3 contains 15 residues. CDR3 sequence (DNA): TGTGCCACCAGCAGAAGGACCTCTGGGGCCAACGTCCTGACTTTC. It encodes CATSRRTSGANVLTF.

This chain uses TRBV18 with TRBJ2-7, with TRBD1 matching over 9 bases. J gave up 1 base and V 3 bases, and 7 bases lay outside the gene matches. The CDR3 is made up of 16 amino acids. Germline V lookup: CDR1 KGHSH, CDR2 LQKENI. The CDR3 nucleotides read TGTGCCAGCTCACCTAGGACAGGGGTGATGTCCTACGAGCAGTACTTC. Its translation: CASSPRTGVMSYEQYF.

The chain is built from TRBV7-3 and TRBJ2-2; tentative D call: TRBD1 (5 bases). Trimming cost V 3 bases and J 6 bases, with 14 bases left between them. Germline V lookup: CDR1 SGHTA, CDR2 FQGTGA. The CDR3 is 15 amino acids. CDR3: CASSLSREGSGELFF. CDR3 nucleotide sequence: TGTGCCAGCAGCTTGTCCAGGGAAGGATCCGGGGAGCTGTTTTTT.

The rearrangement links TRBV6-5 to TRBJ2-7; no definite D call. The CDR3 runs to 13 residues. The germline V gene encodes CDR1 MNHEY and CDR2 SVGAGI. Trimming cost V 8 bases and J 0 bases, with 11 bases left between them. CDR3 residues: CASRVLLSYEQYF. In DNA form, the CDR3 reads TGTGCCAGCCGGGTCCTTCTCTCCTACGAGCAGTACTTC.

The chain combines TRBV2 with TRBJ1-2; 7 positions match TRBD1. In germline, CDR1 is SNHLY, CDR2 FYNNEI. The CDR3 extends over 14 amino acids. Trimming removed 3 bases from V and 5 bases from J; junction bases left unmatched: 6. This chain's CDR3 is CASSDRGGAYGYTF. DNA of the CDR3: TGTGCCAGCAGTGACCGAGGGGGCGCTTATGGCTACACCTTC.